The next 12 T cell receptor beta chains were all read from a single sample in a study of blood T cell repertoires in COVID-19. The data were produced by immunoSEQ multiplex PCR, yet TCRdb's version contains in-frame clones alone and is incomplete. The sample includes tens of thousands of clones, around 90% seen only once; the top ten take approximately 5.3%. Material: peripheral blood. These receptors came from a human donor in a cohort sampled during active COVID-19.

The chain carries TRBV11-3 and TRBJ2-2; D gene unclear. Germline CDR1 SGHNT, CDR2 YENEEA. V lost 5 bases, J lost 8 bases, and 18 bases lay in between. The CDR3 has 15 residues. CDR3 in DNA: TGTGCCAGCAGCGACCCATACTTGGAGACTGGGGAGCTGTTTTTT. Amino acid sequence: CASSDPYLETGELFF.

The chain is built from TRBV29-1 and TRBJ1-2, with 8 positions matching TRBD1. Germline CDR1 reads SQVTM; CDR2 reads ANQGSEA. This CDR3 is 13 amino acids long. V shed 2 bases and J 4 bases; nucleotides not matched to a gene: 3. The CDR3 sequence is CSVEQGATYGYTF. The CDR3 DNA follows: TGCAGCGTTGAACAGGGGGCTACCTATGGCTACACCTTC.

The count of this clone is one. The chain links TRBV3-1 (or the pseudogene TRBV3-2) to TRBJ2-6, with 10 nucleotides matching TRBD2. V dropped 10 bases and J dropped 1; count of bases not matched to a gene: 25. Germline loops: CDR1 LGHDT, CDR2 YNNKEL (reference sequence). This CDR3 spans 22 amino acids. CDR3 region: CANHTTLLAGELLRSGANVLTF. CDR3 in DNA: TGTGCCAACCACACAACACTCCTAGCGGGAGAATTACTAAGATCTGGGGCCAACGTCCTGACTTTC.

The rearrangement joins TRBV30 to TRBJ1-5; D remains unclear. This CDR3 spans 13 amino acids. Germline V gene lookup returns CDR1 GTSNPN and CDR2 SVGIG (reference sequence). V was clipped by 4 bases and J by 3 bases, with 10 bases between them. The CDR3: CAWTQTNNQPQHF. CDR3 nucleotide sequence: TGTGCCTGGACACAAACTAACAATCAGCCCCAGCATTTT. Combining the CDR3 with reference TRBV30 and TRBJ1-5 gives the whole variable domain SQTIHQWPATLVQPVGSPLSLECTVEGTSNPNLYWYRQAAGRGLQLLFYSVGIGQISSEVPQNLSASRPQDRQFILSSKKLLLSDSGFYLCAWTQTNNQPQHFGDGTRLSIL.

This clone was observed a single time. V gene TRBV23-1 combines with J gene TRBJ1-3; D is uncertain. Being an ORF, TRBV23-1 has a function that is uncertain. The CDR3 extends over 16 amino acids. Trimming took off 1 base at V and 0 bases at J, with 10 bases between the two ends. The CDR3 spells CASSQLRLSSGNTIYF. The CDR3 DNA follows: TGCGCCAGCAGTCAATTGCGACTAAGCTCTGGAAACACCATATATTTT.

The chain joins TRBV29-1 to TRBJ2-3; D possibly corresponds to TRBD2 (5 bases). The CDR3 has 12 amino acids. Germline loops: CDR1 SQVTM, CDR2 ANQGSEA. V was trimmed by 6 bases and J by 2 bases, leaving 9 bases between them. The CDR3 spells CSVERDTDTQYF. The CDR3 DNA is TGCAGCGTGGAACGGGACACAGATACGCAGTATTTT.

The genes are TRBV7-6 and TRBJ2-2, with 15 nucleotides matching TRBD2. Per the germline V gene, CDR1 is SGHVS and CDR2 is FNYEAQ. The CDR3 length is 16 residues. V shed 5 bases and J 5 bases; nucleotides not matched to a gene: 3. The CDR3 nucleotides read TGTGCCAGCAGCCGAGGACTAGCGGGGGGGACCGGGGAGCTGTTTTTT. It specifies CASSRGLAGGTGELFF.

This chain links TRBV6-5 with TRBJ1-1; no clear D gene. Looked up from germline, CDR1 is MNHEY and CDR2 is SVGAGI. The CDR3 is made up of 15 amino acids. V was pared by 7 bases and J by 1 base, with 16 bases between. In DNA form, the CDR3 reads TGTGCCAGCACCACCTCCGGACTGGGGAACACTGAAGCTTTCTTT. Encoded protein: CASTTSGLGNTEAFF.

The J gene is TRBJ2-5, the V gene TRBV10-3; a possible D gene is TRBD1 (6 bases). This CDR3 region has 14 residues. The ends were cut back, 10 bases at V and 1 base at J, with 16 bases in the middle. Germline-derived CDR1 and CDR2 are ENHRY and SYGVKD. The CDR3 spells CATGMGTPQETQYF. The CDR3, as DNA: TGTGCCACCGGAATGGGGACACCCCAAGAGACCCAGTACTTC.

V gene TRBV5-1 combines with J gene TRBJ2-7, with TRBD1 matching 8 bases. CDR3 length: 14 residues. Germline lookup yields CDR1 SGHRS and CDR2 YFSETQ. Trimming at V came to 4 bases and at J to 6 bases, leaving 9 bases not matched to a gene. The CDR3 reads CASSGTDRASEQYF. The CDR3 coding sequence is TGCGCCAGCAGCGGAACGGACAGGGCCTCCGAGCAGTACTTC.

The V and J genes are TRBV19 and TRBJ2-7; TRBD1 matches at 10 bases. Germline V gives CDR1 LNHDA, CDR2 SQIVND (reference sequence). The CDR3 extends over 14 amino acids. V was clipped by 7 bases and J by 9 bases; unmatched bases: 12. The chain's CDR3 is CASTPTGGLVGQYF. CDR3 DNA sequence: TGTGCCAGTACCCCGACAGGGGGCCTAGTCGGGCAGTACTTC.

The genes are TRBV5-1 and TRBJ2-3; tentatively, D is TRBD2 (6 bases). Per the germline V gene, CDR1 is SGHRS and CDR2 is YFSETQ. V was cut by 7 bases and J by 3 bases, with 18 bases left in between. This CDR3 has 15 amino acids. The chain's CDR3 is CASGGGGVGTDTQYF. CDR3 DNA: TGCGCCAGCGGTGGAGGCGGGGTGGGGACAGATACGCAGTATTTT.